These T cell receptor beta chains were read from a single sample in a study of identical twins. Each CDR3 protein gets one entry after TCRdb re-called the 5' RACE reads with MiXCR. This table holds 510,000 or so distinct CDR3 sequences, 15% found once. The same sample was also used in a study of yellow fever vaccine responses in identical twins.

What was sequenced was CD4+ T cells sorted from blood. The source of these receptors is a woman younger than 35 in good health. Each CDR3 is given with its conserved first and last residue. D genes are given only for firm matches. Some rows mark clone size as missing; the rest say once, few, many or name a class of expanded clone.

>.|.|TRBV2|TRBJ2-5
TGTGCCAGCAGCGCCCAAACAAGGGCGTACCAAGAGACCCAGTACTTC
CASSAQTRAYQETQYF
>few|TRBD1|TRBV3-1|TRBJ2-1
TGTGCCAGCAGCCAAGAGGGGCAGGGGGCTTCAAATGAGCAGTTCTTC
CASSQEGQGASNEQFF
>few|TRBD2|TRBV6-1|TRBJ2-1
TGTGCCAGCACCCGTATTACTAGCGTTCCATCCTACAATGAGCAGTTCTTC
CASTRITSVPSYNEQFF
>.|TRBD1|TRBV5-1|TRBJ2-2
TGCGCCAGCAGCACGGGACAGTTGAACACCGGGGAGCTGTTTTTT
CASSTGQLNTGELFF
>.|TRBD1|TRBV20-1|TRBJ1-3
TGCAGTGCTAGAACGGGACAGGTTGGCGGAAACACCATATATTTT
CSARTGQVGGNTIYF
>.|.|TRBV6-5|TRBJ2-2
TGTGCCAGCAGTTACCGGGCCGGGGAGCTGTTTTTT
CASSYRAGELFF
>.|TRBD1|TRBV7-9|TRBJ1-1
TGTGCCAGCAGCAAACAGGGGGCCGGCGACACTGAAGCTTTCTTT
CASSKQGAGDTEAFF
>.|TRBD2|TRBV7-9|TRBJ2-1
TGTGCCAGCAGACTAGCGGGAATCCACAATGAGCAGTTCTTC
CASRLAGIHNEQFF
>few|TRBD2|TRBV18|TRBJ2-7
TGTGCCAGCTCACCCGCCGGGAGACTAGCGGACTACGAGCAGTACTTC
CASSPAGRLADYEQYF
>few|.|TRBV12-3/TRBV12-4|TRBJ1-5
TGTGCCAGCAGTGAAGAAGACGGGAATCAGCCCCAGCATTTT
CASSEEDGNQPQHF
>.|.|TRBV12-3/TRBV12-4|TRBJ1-6
TGTGCCAGCAGCATAGACCTTAATTCACCCCTCCACTTT
CASSIDLNSPLHF